These T cell receptor beta chains were read from a single sample in a study of blood T cell repertoires in COVID-19. This table comes from immunoSEQ multiplex PCR, and its TCRdb copy is limited to in-frame clones, with some not included. In the table there are around 240,000 clones, approximately 85% of which are singletons. The sequencing sample was made of PBMCs or T cells enriched from blood (not recorded which). These receptors all come from a woman aged 50 to 60 who had recovered from COVID-19. CDR3s include the opening cysteine and the closing phenylalanine or tryptophan. A D gene is named only where the DNA matches it firmly. Clone size is stated in some rows and not others, as once, few, many or a class when expanded.

>.|TRBJ2-7|TRBV11-2|.
CASSLLARRGPYEQYF
TGTGCCAGCAGCTTACTAGCGAGGCGCGGACCCTACGAGCAGTACTTC
>.|TRBJ2-1|TRBV13|.
CASSPGGAQSYNEQFF
TGTGCCAGCAGCCCTGGGGGGGCTCAGTCCTACAATGAGCAGTTCTTC
>.|TRBJ2-1|TRBV6-6|.
CASSLLVAGNGEQFF
TGTGCCAGCAGTCTACTAGTAGCAGGAAACGGTGAGCAGTTCTTC
>.|TRBJ2-4|TRBV5-5|.
CASNRDNLAKNIQYF
TGTGCCAGCAACCGGGACAACCTAGCCAAAAACATTCAGTACTTC
>.|TRBJ2-7|TRBV28|.
CASSLAQRHEQYF
TGTGCCAGCAGTTTGGCCCAGAGGCACGAGCAGTACTTC
>once|TRBJ2-1|TRBV3-1/TRBV3-2|TRBD2
CASSQDLLAGGMSSYNEQFF
TGTGCCAGCAGCCAAGATTTACTAGCGGGAGGGATGAGCTCCTACAATGAGCAGTTCTTC
>once|TRBJ1-5|TRBV6-5|TRBD1
CASSQREATGLHF
TGTGCCAGCAGCCAACGCGAGGCGACAGGGCTCCATTTT
>few|TRBJ2-3|TRBV5-1|.
CASRDSLSADTQYF
TGCGCCAGCAGGGACTCCTTAAGTGCAGATACGCAGTATTTT
>.|TRBJ1-2|TRBV28|.
CASSFSDRRYGYTF
TGTGCCAGCAGTTTTTCCGACAGGCGCTATGGCTACACCTTC
>.|TRBJ2-7|TRBV5-1|.
CASSWTEGGYEQYF
TGCGCCAGCAGCTGGACGGAGGGGGGGTACGAGCAGTACTTC
>.|TRBJ2-1|TRBV6-2/TRBV6-3|TRBD2
CASSRLAGGNEQFF
TGTGCCAGCAGCCGACTAGCGGGAGGGAATGAGCAGTTCTTC